The 28 T cell receptor beta chains reported below all come from one sample, sequenced in a study of cytomegalovirus exposure and HLA in healthy donors (dated by TCRdb to between 2016 and 2019). The library came from the immunoSEQ multiplex PCR assay. The multiplex PCR relied on a mix of 60 forward primers for TCR Vbeta segments and 13 reverse primers for TCR Jbeta segments. TCRdb took this table from immuneACCESS and kept in-frame rearrangements with V and J called. Such tables lack part of the clones; where checked against another copy, unresolved V genes explain under half of the gap, and the rest is unexplained. The sample table records some 110,000 clones; around 81% of these occur just once. The top ten clones comprise about 3.9% of the sample. Sequencing was done on a sample of PBMCs. The receptors originated from a woman aged 25 to 39 in good health and CMV-seronegative.

The rearrangement joins TRBV4-1 to TRBJ1-5, with a weak D call TRBD1 (5 bases). The germline V gene has CDR1 MGHRA and CDR2 YSYEKL. V was pared by 1 base and J by 1 base, with 11 bases between. The CDR3 consists of 16 residues. The chain's CDR3 is CASSQVMSGSNQPQHF. The CDR3 DNA follows: TGCGCCAGCAGCCAAGTCATGTCAGGGAGCAATCAGCCCCAGCATTTT.

In this sample, this clone turned up a few times. The chain has TRBV19 and TRBJ1-2, with D possibly TRBD1 on 5 matching bases. Germline-derived CDR1 and CDR2 are LNHDA and SQIVND (reference sequence). The CDR3 loop spans 12 amino acids. With 1 base removed from V and 14 bases from J, the gap between germline ends came to 14 bases. CDR3 in DNA: TGTGCCAGTAGTATAGCCCGGGACTTTCGGACCTTC. Encoded protein: CASSIARDFRTF.

J is TRBJ2-5 and V is TRBV11-2, with TRBD1 matching over 8 bases. With the DNA end fitting TRBJ2-7 better, the J assignment may be wrong. This CDR3 is built from 14 residues. The germline CDR1 and CDR2 sequences are SGHAT and FQNNGV. CDR3 nucleotide sequence: TGTGCCAGCAGCCCGGGACAGGTGGCCTACGAGCAGTACTTC. Its translation is CASSPGQVAYEQYF.

Comments on this clone: One end of the junction varies from germline; a read error may be responsible. The genes are TRBV19 and TRBJ2-3, with 12 bases aligning to TRBD2. The CDR3 loop spans 14 amino acids. Germline loops: CDR1 LNHDA, CDR2 SQIVND (reference sequence). As DNA, the CDR3 is TGTGCCTGTAGACTAGCGGGAGTCACAGATACGCAGTATTTT. Translating it yields CACRLAGVTDTQYF.

This rearrangement joins TRBV18 to TRBJ2-1; 8 positions match TRBD2. V trimming: 1 base; J trimming: 5 bases; junction bases outside the gene matches: 7. The CDR3 is 16 amino acids. Germline V lookup: CDR1 KGHSH, CDR2 LQKENI. The CDR3 DNA reads TGTGCCAGCTCACCACGTGGCGGGAGGCTAAACAATGAGCAGTTCTTC. Translation: CASSPRGGRLNNEQFF.

The CDR3 reads CASSLRQGLESQPQHF. The CDR3 region has the DNA TGTGCCAGCAGCCTTCGACAGGGTTTGGAGAGTCAGCCCCAGCATTTT. This chain links TRBV5-6 with TRBJ1-5; 7 bases fit TRBD1. Germline V gene lookup returns CDR1 SGHDT and CDR2 YYEEEE. The CDR3 totals 16 residues. The ends lost 4 bases at V and 6 bases at J; junction bases unmatched: 13.

The V call is TRBV2, the J call TRBJ2-1; no clear D. This CDR3 contains 11 residues. Germline V CDR1 and CDR2: SNHLY, FYNNEI. Trimming cost V 6 bases and J 9 bases, with 9 bases left between them. CDR3 protein: CASSPLSEQFF. In nucleotides, the CDR3 is TGTGCCAGCAGCCCCCTCAGTGAGCAGTTCTTC.

This clone was observed once. The chain links TRBV7-2 to TRBJ1-5; D is unresolved. This CDR3 comprises 15 residues. Germline CDR1 reads SGHTA; CDR2 reads FQGNSA. The V end was cut by 1 base, the J end by 4 bases, with 11 bases between. The CDR3: CASSLVLASNQPQHF. The CDR3 DNA follows: TGTGCCAGCAGCTTAGTCCTTGCGTCAAATCAGCCCCAGCATTTT. Filled out from reference TRBV7-2 and TRBJ1-5, the complete variable domain reads GAGVSQSPSNKVTEKGKDVELRCDPISGHTALYWYRQSLGQGLEFLIYFQGNSAPDKSGLPSDRFSAERTGGSVSTLTIQRTQQEDSAVYLCASSLVLASNQPQHFGDGTRLSIL.

The sample holds a few counts of this clone. The chain combines TRBV29-1 with TRBJ2-7; D might be TRBD2 (5 bases). The germline V and J ends were trimmed by 4 bases and 7 bases, with 11 bases remaining between them. Germline V CDR1 and CDR2: SQVTM, ANQGSEA. The CDR3 contains 11 residues. Here the CDR3 DNA reads TGCAGCGTTGGGACTTCCGGAGAGCAGTACTTC. It is translated as CSVGTSGEQYF.

The chain combines TRBV7-2 with TRBJ2-1; the match to TRBD2 covers 10 bases. The CDR3 runs to 16 residues. Germline V gives CDR1 SGHTA, CDR2 FQGNSA. The V gene end was trimmed by 2 bases and the J gene end by 10 bases; junction bases not matched to a gene: 11. CDR3 DNA: TGTGCCAGCAGCTTAAATGGACTAGCGGTTGGGGAGGAGCAGTTCTTC. As protein: CASSLNGLAVGEEQFF.

The chain joins TRBV9 to TRBJ1-1, with TRBD1 matching over 8 bases. The CDR3 extends over 16 amino acids. Germline V gives CDR1 SGDLS, CDR2 YYNGEE. V dropped 4 bases and J dropped 1; count of bases not matched to a gene: 9. CDR3 in amino acids: CASSPREGQENTEAFF. Here the CDR3 DNA reads TGTGCCAGCAGCCCCCGAGAGGGACAGGAGAACACTGAAGCTTTCTTT.

The gene calls are TRBV5-1 and TRBJ1-5; 7 bases align to TRBD1. Trimming at V came to 0 bases and at J to 5 bases, leaving 5 bases not matched to a gene. Germline V gives CDR1 SGHRS, CDR2 YFSETQ. The CDR3 length is 15 residues. The CDR3 here is CASSLAGTEHQPQHF. CDR3 bases: TGCGCCAGCAGCTTGGCCGGGACAGAACATCAGCCCCAGCATTTT. The variable domain in full, completed from reference TRBV5-1 and TRBJ1-5, reads KAGVTQTPRYLIKTRGQQVTLSCSPISGHRSVSWYQQTPGQGLQFLFEYFSETQRNKGNFPGRFSGRQFSNSRSEMNVSTLELGDSALYLCASSLAGTEHQPQHFGDGTRLSIL.

This chain joins TRBV5-6 and TRBJ1-2; D uncertain. The V and J ends lost 0 bases and 1 base respectively, with 13 bases between them. Germline V CDR1 and CDR2: SGHDT, YYEEEE. The CDR3 length is 16 residues. CDR3 region: CASSLVFAGINYGYTF. The CDR3 region has the DNA TGTGCCAGCAGCTTGGTCTTTGCAGGAATTAACTATGGCTACACCTTC.

The rearrangement links TRBV6-1 to TRBJ2-2; D gene unclear. Trimming left V 1 base short and J 0 bases short, with 12 bases between. Looked up from germline, CDR1 is MNHNS and CDR2 is SASEGT. CDR3 length: 17 residues. CDR3 coding DNA: TGTGCCAGCAGTGAAGGCCCCGCACTCGCGAACACCGGGGAGCTGTTTTTT. Translating gives CASSEGPALANTGELFF.

The chain joins TRBV10-1 to TRBJ2-5; D is possibly TRBD2 (5 bases). In germline, CDR1 is WNHNN, CDR2 SYGVQD (reference sequence). The CDR3 extends over 15 amino acids. Trimming stripped 6 bases from V and 2 bases from J, with 16 bases between. CDR3 sequence reads: CASSAGEDSQETQYF. The CDR3 nucleotides are TGCGCCAGCAGCGCCGGAGAGGACTCGCAAGAGACCCAGTACTTC.

The count of this clone is one. Written as DNA, the CDR3 is TGTGCCAGCAGTTACCAGGGCCCCTACGAGCAGTACTTC. Its translation is CASSYQGPYEQYF. The rearrangement joins TRBV6-5 to TRBJ2-7; possibly TRBD1 for D (5 bases). Deletions cut 2 bases from V and 2 bases from J, with 7 bases between. CDR1 and CDR2 (germline): MNHEY, SVGAGI. The CDR3 extends over 13 amino acids.

The genes are TRBV6-1 and TRBJ2-7; D gene ambiguous. The V end lost 7 bases, the J end lost 6 bases, and 16 bases lay between the germline ends. Germline V gene lookup returns CDR1 MNHNS and CDR2 SASEGT. This CDR3 region has 13 residues. The CDR3 coding sequence is TGTGCCAGCACCCGATCGCCCAGGTTCGAGCAGTACTTC. Protein sequence: CASTRSPRFEQYF.

V gene TRBV5-1 combines with J gene TRBJ1-1, with D possibly matching TRBD1 (6 bases). Trimming removed 0 bases from V and 1 base from J, with 7 bases in between. Germline values: CDR1 SGHRS, CDR2 YFSETQ. This CDR3 has 14 amino acids. This CDR3 reads CASSLGTANTEAFF. The CDR3 bases are TGCGCCAGCAGCTTGGGGACAGCGAACACTGAAGCTTTCTTT.

This clone has a handful of counts. V is TRBV2 and J is TRBJ2-5; 9 nucleotides match TRBD2. The V gene's germline CDR1 is SNHLY and CDR2 FYNNEI. V shed 5 bases, J shed 4 bases, and the junction held 8 bases outside the gene matches. This CDR3 region has 15 residues. The CDR3 bases are TGTGCCAGCAGTAGGAGCGGGAGGCAAATAGAGACCCAGTACTTC. Protein: CASSRSGRQIETQYF.

This chain connects TRBV5-1 to TRBJ2-3; D not certain. Germline-derived CDR1 and CDR2 are SGHRS and YFSETQ. V was cut by 0 bases and J by 0 bases, with 8 bases left in between. The CDR3 has 15 residues. The chain's CDR3 is CASSLGWQSTDTQYF. In DNA, the CDR3 is TGCGCCAGCAGCTTGGGCTGGCAAAGCACAGATACGCAGTATTTT.

The sample holds one count of this clone. The chain couples TRBV19 to TRBJ2-3, with 7 bases matching TRBD1. CDR1 is LNHDA and CDR2 is SQIVND in the germline V gene (reference sequence). The trim removed 5 bases at V and 6 bases at J, leaving 11 bases unmatched. This CDR3 comprises 15 residues. This chain's CDR3 is CASSSPGQRADTQYF. In nucleotides, the CDR3 is TGTGCCAGTAGTTCCCCGGGACAGCGAGCGGATACGCAGTATTTT.

This clone was found once. At one boundary the junction diverges from the germline segment, which might be a read error. This sequence joins TRBV7-9 and TRBJ1-2; weak D call: TRBD1 (5 bases). The CDR3 has 13 amino acids. The germline V gene has CDR1 SEHNR and CDR2 FQNEAQ (reference sequence). The CDR3 here is CSSSLPGTYGYTF. CDR3 in DNA: TGTTCCAGCAGCTTACCAGGGACTTATGGCTACACCTTC.

This clone was detected once. The chain is built from TRBV6-1 and TRBJ2-6; TRBD1 matches at 10 bases. The CDR3 length is 18 residues. Per germline, CDR1 MNHNS and CDR2 SASEGT. V was pared by 4 bases and J by 4 bases, with 10 bases of the junction left unmatched. CDR3 region: CASSGMTGGQTGANVLTF. The CDR3 DNA reads TGTGCCAGCAGTGGCATGACAGGGGGCCAGACCGGGGCCAACGTCCTGACTTTC.

The chain uses TRBV19 and TRBJ2-7; 8 bases are shared with TRBD2. Trimming at V came to 2 bases and at J to 4 bases, leaving 16 bases not matched to a gene. The CDR3 runs to 18 residues. The V gene's germline CDR1 is LNHDA and CDR2 SQIVND (reference sequence). DNA of the CDR3: TGTGCCAGTAGTATAAGGCTAGCGGGCGATTTGACGAAGTACGAGCAGTACTTC. Translating gives CASSIRLAGDLTKYEQYF.

This clone was observed a handful of times. The chain employs TRBV10-3 and TRBJ2-1, with a possible D match to TRBD1 (6 bases). CDR1 is ENHRY, CDR2 SYGVKD, per germline. The V gene lost 10 bases and the J gene lost 5 bases, with 21 bases spanning the gap. This CDR3 contains 15 residues. The chain's CDR3 is CATATLQGRHNEQFF. For the CDR3, the DNA is TGTGCCACCGCTACCTTGCAGGGGCGCCACAATGAGCAGTTCTTC.

The rearrangement joins TRBV6-5 to TRBJ2-7, with 9 nucleotides matching TRBD1. V was clipped by 4 bases and J by 2 bases; unmatched bases: 9. This CDR3 comprises 16 residues. The V gene's germline CDR1 is MNHEY and CDR2 SVGAGI. In nucleotides, the CDR3 is TGTGCCAGCAGTTCTGAACAGGGGGCGCTTACCTACGAGCAGTACTTC. Protein: CASSSEQGALTYEQYF.

The gene calls are TRBV29-1 and TRBJ2-4; 10 positions agree with TRBD1. Per the germline V gene, CDR1 is SQVTM and CDR2 is ANQGSEA. V trimming: 4 bases; J trimming: 0 bases; junction bases outside the gene matches: 0. The CDR3 is made up of 14 amino acids. CDR3 nucleotide sequence: TGCAGCGTTGGGGACAGGGGAGCCAAAAACATTCAGTACTTC. Amino acids: CSVGDRGAKNIQYF. The whole variable domain, filled in from reference TRBV29-1 and TRBJ2-4, reads SAVISQKPSRDICQRGTSLTIQCQVDSQVTMMFWYRQQPGQSLTLIATANQGSEATYESGFVIDKFPISRPNLTFSTLTVSNMSPEDSSIYLCSVGDRGAKNIQYFGAGTRLSVL.

This clone came up once. This CDR3 reads CASSFQGYSGNTIYF. CDR3 bases: TGTGCCAGCAGCTTTCAGGGTTACTCTGGAAACACCATATATTTT. The rearrangement links TRBV7-2 to TRBJ1-3; D possibly corresponds to TRBD1 (5 bases). This CDR3 spans 15 amino acids. The germline V gene has CDR1 SGHTA and CDR2 FQGNSA. Trimming left V 3 bases short and J 0 bases short, with 9 bases between. The whole variable domain, remainder taken from reference TRBV7-2 and TRBJ1-3, is GAGVSQSPSNKVTEKGKDVELRCDPISGHTALYWYRQSLGQGLEFLIYFQGNSAPDKSGLPSDRFSAERTGGSVSTLTIQRTQQEDSAVYLCASSFQGYSGNTIYFGEGSWLTVV.